This T cell receptor (beta chain) was recorded in a study of blood T cell repertoires in COVID-19. The CDR3 sequence is 15 residues long. The V and J ends lost 6 bases and 3 bases respectively, with 17 bases between them. The germline V gene encodes CDR1 MNHEY and CDR2 SVGAGI. As handled by the study authors: Reference gene primer amplification gave nucleated cell count estimates. TCRdb's table, derived via immunoSEQ multiplex PCR, lists solely in-frame clones and lacks some. V, J and clone size are taken as reported in that table, and D and trimming were inferred from the DNA itself. The sample shows about 80,000 clones, more than 75% of them seen only once.

This receptor was identified in a human donor in a cohort sampled during active COVID-19. Sequencing used peripheral blood. The chain combines TRBV6-5 with TRBJ1-1; perhaps TRBD1 as D (5 bases). CDR3 amino acids: CASRRWGGMDTEAFF. CDR3 nucleotide sequence: TGTGCCAGCAGAAGGTGGGGCGGCATGGACACTGAAGCTTTCTTT.